This is a list of T cell receptor beta chains from one sample in a study of blood T cell repertoires in COVID-19. The protocol was immunoSEQ multiplex PCR, while the TCRdb copy is restricted to in-frame clones and leaves out a portion. The table shows 150,000 to 200,000 clones, with about 90% occurring only once. The sample was PBMCs or T cells enriched from blood (not recorded which). The receptors derive from a human donor with acute COVID-19. The donor label of this sample is uncertain. Both conserved end residues are part of each CDR3. The order of the fields is J gene, D gene, clone size, V gene, CDR3 protein, CDR3 DNA. A D gene is named only where the DNA matches it firmly. Clone size, where shown, is once, few, many, or a class for clones that have expanded.

>TRBJ1-6|-|few|TRBV6-2/TRBV6-3
CASSYLGVDSPLHF
TGTGCCAGCAGTTACTTAGGGGTAGATTCACCCCTCCACTTT
>TRBJ2-5|TRBD2|-|TRBV7-3
CASSSQAGGPRETQYF
TGTGCCAGCAGCTCTCAAGCGGGGGGGCCACGAGAGACCCAGTACTTC
>TRBJ1-2|TRBD1|-|TRBV6-1
CASSATGGTGGYGYTF
TGTGCCAGCAGTGCCACGGGGGGGACAGGGGGCTATGGCTACACCTTC
>TRBJ2-1|-|-|TRBV19
CASNQGNEQFF
TGTGCCAGTAATCAGGGCAATGAGCAGTTCTTC
>TRBJ2-3|TRBD1|once|TRBV5-1
CASSSDRGVGTQYF
TGCGCCAGCAGCTCCGACAGGGGAGTGGGTACGCAGTATTTT
>TRBJ1-1|TRBD1|-|TRBV5-6
CASSFPTGIPSEAFF
TGTGCCAGCAGCTTTCCGACAGGGATTCCAAGTGAAGCTTTCTTT
>TRBJ2-2|TRBD2|-|TRBV5-1
CASSLLAGVNTGELFF
TGCGCCAGCAGCTTGCTAGCGGGGGTGAACACCGGGGAGCTGTTTTTT
>TRBJ1-6|-|-|TRBV30
CAWSLGRGDGPLHF
TGTGCCTGGAGCCTTGGTCGGGGAGATGGGCCCCTCCACTTT
>TRBJ2-2|-|-|TRBV7-3
CASSLIPRGKTGELFF
TGTGCCAGCAGCTTAATCCCCAGGGGAAAGACCGGGGAGCTGTTTTTT
>TRBJ2-5|-|-|TRBV24-1
CATSRGELGETQYF
TGTGCCACCAGCAGGGGGGAGCTCGGGGAGACCCAGTACTTC
>TRBJ2-7|TRBD2|once|TRBV6-2/TRBV6-3
CASSPSSGAYEQYF
TGTGCCAGCAGTCCCAGTAGCGGGGCCTACGAGCAGTACTTC
>TRBJ1-1|-|-|TRBV10-2
CASSSPLGPRRAHTEAFF
TGCGCCAGCAGTTCCCCCCTCGGACCTCGGAGGGCTCACACTGAAGCTTTCTTT
>TRBJ2-3|TRBD1|-|TRBV25-1
CASSLQGADTQYF
TGTGCCAGCAGTTTACAGGGGGCAGATACGCAGTATTTT
>TRBJ2-7|TRBD1|-|TRBV5-1
CASSLGQGSYEQYF
TGCGCCAGCAGCTTGGGACAGGGCTCCTACGAGCAGTACTTC
>TRBJ1-5|-|few|TRBV27
CASSSEPGENQPQHF
TGTGCCAGCAGTTCCGAACCGGGGGAGAATCAGCCCCAGCATTTT
>TRBJ1-2|TRBD1|-|TRBV4-2
CASSQYGQGSNYGYTF
TGTGCCAGCAGCCAATACGGACAGGGATCTAACTATGGCTACACCTTC
>TRBJ2-7|TRBD2|-|TRBV4-1
CASSQGLAGRGEQYF
TGCGCCAGCAGCCAGGGATTAGCGGGGCGGGGGGAGCAGTACTTC
>TRBJ1-4|TRBD1|-|TRBV28
CASSSQGANEKLFF
TGTGCCAGCAGTTCACAGGGGGCCAATGAAAAACTGTTTTTT
>TRBJ1-5|-|-|TRBV6-2/TRBV6-3
CASSPTGSRPQHF
TGTGCCAGCAGCCCCACAGGGTCGCGGCCCCAGCATTTT
>TRBJ2-5|-|-|TRBV7-9
CASTGQSETQYF
TGTGCCAGCACCGGACAGTCGGAGACCCAGTACTTC
>TRBJ2-7|TRBD1|-|TRBV30
CAWVQGAAYEQYF
TGTGCCTGGGTACAGGGGGCGGCCTACGAGCAGTACTTC
>TRBJ2-3|-|once|TRBV9
CASSATGQLSTDTQYF
TGTGCCAGCAGCGCCACGGGACAACTATCCACAGATACGCAGTATTTT
>TRBJ2-3|TRBD2|-|TRBV4-3
CASSQGKRGFYQTDTQYF
TGCGCCAGCAGCCAAGGAAAGCGGGGGTTCTATCAGACAGATACGCAGTATTTT
>TRBJ2-7|TRBD2|-|TRBV27
CASSPRGGIAGTPTGEQYF
TGTGCCAGCAGTCCAAGGGGGGGGATAGCGGGGACCCCTACTGGAGAGCAGTACTTC
>TRBJ2-1|TRBD1|-|TRBV3-1/TRBV3-2
CASSQGQGDYEQFF
TGTGCCAGCAGCCAGGGACAGGGTGACTATGAGCAGTTCTTC
>TRBJ2-5|TRBD1|-|TRBV7-2
CASSLGDRERETQYF
TGTGCCAGCAGCTTAGGGGACAGGGAGAGGGAGACCCAGTACTTC
>TRBJ2-7|-|-|TRBV2
CASNPASRYEQYF
TGTGCCAGCAACCCAGCTAGTCGCTACGAGCAGTACTTC
>TRBJ1-1|-|-|TRBV7-6
CASSLGWGNTEAFF
TGTGCCAGCAGCTTAGGGTGGGGCAACACTGAAGCTTTCTTT
>TRBJ1-5|-|few|TRBV27
CASSPSNQPQHF
TGTGCCAGCAGTCCATCAAATCAGCCCCAGCATTTT
>TRBJ2-3|TRBD2|-|TRBV7-3
CASSLLAGGPGDTQYF
TGTGCCAGCAGCTTACTAGCGGGGGGGCCCGGAGATACGCAGTATTTT
>TRBJ2-3|TRBD2|-|TRBV24-1
CATSDPSGMGTDTQYF
TGTGCCACCAGTGACCCTAGCGGGATGGGGACAGATACGCAGTATTTT
>TRBJ2-7|TRBD2|-|TRBV7-2
CASSPGGPVYEQYF
TGTGCCAGCAGCCCGGGGGGGCCGGTATACGAGCAGTACTTC
>TRBJ2-5|-|-|TRBV3-1/TRBV3-2
CASSQAGFGETQYF
TGTGCCAGCAGCCAAGCCGGGTTTGGAGAGACCCAGTACTTC
>TRBJ2-3|TRBD2|-|TRBV27
CASSSAGGGDTQYF
TGTGCCAGCAGTTCGGCGGGGGGTGGTGATACGCAGTATTTT
>TRBJ2-2|TRBD2|-|TRBV7-2
CASSLGLAGIGELFF
TGTGCCAGCAGCTTGGGACTAGCGGGGATCGGGGAGCTGTTTTTT
>TRBJ1-2|-|-|TRBV18
CASSPGETGYTF
TGTGCCAGCTCACCAGGGGAGACGGGCTATACCTTC
>TRBJ1-5|TRBD1|once|TRBV27
CASSYTGEGQPQHF
TGTGCCAGCAGTTACACAGGGGAAGGTCAGCCCCAGCATTTT
>TRBJ2-7|TRBD1|-|TRBV9
CASSRTGGYEQYF
TGTGCCAGCAGTCGGACAGGGGGCTACGAGCAGTACTTC
>TRBJ2-2|-|-|TRBV9
CASSVVPFGGGELFF
TGTGCCAGCAGCGTAGTCCCCTTCGGTGGCGGGGAGCTGTTTTTT
>TRBJ1-1|-|-|TRBV19
CASTRAEGNTEAFF
TGTGCCAGTACGAGGGCAGAGGGGAACACTGAAGCTTTCTTT
>TRBJ2-6|TRBD1|few|TRBV15
CATSSNRGGANVLTF
TGTGCCACCAGCAGTAACAGGGGAGGGGCCAACGTCCTGACTTTC
>TRBJ1-2|TRBD1|-|TRBV19
CASGKGTESSYGYTF
TGTGCCAGTGGGAAGGGGACAGAAAGTTCCTATGGCTACACCTTC
>TRBJ2-6|-|-|TRBV7-9
CASSLAVRSGANVLTF
TGTGCCAGCAGCTTAGCGGTCAGATCTGGGGCCAACGTCCTGACTTTC
>TRBJ2-2|TRBD1|once|TRBV3-1/TRBV3-2
CASSPTGDTGELFF
TGTGCCAGCAGCCCGACAGGGGACACCGGGGAGCTGTTTTTT
>TRBJ1-2|-|-|TRBV24-1
CATSDFTRNYGYTF
TGTGCCACCAGTGATTTCACGAGAAACTATGGCTACACCTTC
>TRBJ2-1|-|-|TRBV24-1
CATSGQGGINEQFF
TGTGCCACCAGTGGCCAGGGGGGAATCAATGAGCAGTTCTTC
>TRBJ2-1|TRBD2|-|TRBV6-2/TRBV6-3
CASSYSPSGGAYNEQFF
TGTGCCAGCAGTTACTCGCCTAGCGGGGGGGCCTACAATGAGCAGTTCTTC
>TRBJ1-3|-|-|TRBV18
CASSPRSPTGESGNTIYF
TGTGCCAGCTCACCACGAAGTCCGACAGGCGAGTCTGGAAACACCATATATTTT
>TRBJ2-7|-|-|TRBV12-3/TRBV12-4
CASSLPGYEQYF
TGTGCCAGCAGCCTCCCGGGGTACGAGCAGTACTTC
>TRBJ2-1|-|once|TRBV28
CATSPQDEQFF
TGTGCCACCTCGCCTCAGGATGAGCAGTTCTTC
>TRBJ1-6|TRBD1|-|TRBV6-5
CASSWAGTGASPLHF
TGTGCTAGCAGTTGGGCCGGGACAGGAGCCTCACCCCTCCACTTT
>TRBJ2-5|TRBD1|-|TRBV10-3
CAISPGQGKLETQYF
TGTGCCATCAGCCCTGGACAGGGGAAGCTGGAGACCCAGTACTTC
>TRBJ2-1|TRBD1|-|TRBV11-2
CASSLAGNRGYYNEQFF
TGTGCCAGCAGCTTAGCGGGGAACAGGGGATATTACAATGAGCAGTTCTTC
>TRBJ1-5|-|-|TRBV24-1
CATSDYLAGEPQHF
TGTGCCACCAGTGATTATCTAGCCGGGGAGCCCCAGCATTTT
>TRBJ2-2|TRBD2|-|TRBV7-9
CASSLPGLADTGELFF
TGTGCCAGCAGCTTGCCGGGACTAGCCGACACCGGGGAGCTGTTTTTT